Described below is a single TCR beta chain sequence and its context. The sample originates from a study of TIL therapy for anti-PD-1-resistant metastatic lung cancer. The immunoSEQ assay was v3. Clones were sequenced by immunoSEQ multiplex PCR, and TCRdb holds only the in-frame ones, with some missing. The sample holds more than 90,000 clones, 65% seen once. As for time point: pre-treatment sample, taken before nivolumab and TIL therapy. The tumor samples were excised metastases, mostly pleural nodules or supraclavicular lymph nodes. V was shortened by 0 bases and J by 2 bases, with 5 bases between the two germline ends. In germline, CDR1 is LGHNA, CDR2 YNFKEQ. CDR3 length: 13 amino acids.

This sequence joins TRBV4-2 and TRBJ2-7; no reliable D call. Source: tumor tissue, taken at baseline. The TCR originated in a person between 25 and 79 years old with non-small cell lung cancer. The CDR3 sequence is CASSQDGTYEQYF. The CDR3 DNA reads as TGTGCCAGCAGCCAAGATGGGACCTACGAGCAGTACTTC.